Each of the 16 T cell receptor beta chains below was sequenced from the same sample in a study of CD8 T cells in ankylosing spondylitis. Broader study findings: A TCR beta motif of eight or nine highly homologous variants seemed to mark ankylosing spondylitis blood.

Via MiXCR, TCRdb re-called the 5' RACE reads, giving one row per CDR3 protein. The sample includes roughly 700,000 distinct CDR3 sequences, about 20% seen only once; the top ten take around a fifth. No antigen has been assigned to these receptors. Sequencing was carried out using blood, either unsorted or a sorted T cell fraction (not recorded which). The receptors were gathered from a male donor with ankylosing spondylitis.

The gene calls are TRBV7-3 and TRBJ1-1, with D possibly being TRBD1 (6 bases). The V gene's germline CDR1 is SGHTA and CDR2 FQGTGA. Trimming cost V 2 bases and J 2 bases, with 12 bases left between them. There are 15 residues in the CDR3. DNA of the CDR3: TGTGCCAGCAGCTTACAGGGGACGGATAACACTGAAGCTTTCTTT. It is translated as CASSLQGTDNTEAFF.

This clonotype was seen a handful of times. The chain links TRBV15 to TRBJ1-3, with TRBD1 matching 10 bases. The CDR3 consists of 21 residues. The ends lost 2 bases at V and 1 base at J; junction bases unmatched: 17. Germline V gives CDR1 LNHNV, CDR2 YYDKDF (reference sequence). CDR3 region: CATSRRKALLGQGPSGNTIYF. The DNA for the CDR3 is TGTGCCACCAGCAGAAGAAAGGCTTTACTGGGACAGGGGCCATCTGGAAACACCATATATTTT.

V and J are TRBV6-5 and TRBJ1-1, with D perhaps TRBD1 (6 bases). The CDR3 has 15 residues. The germline V and J ends were trimmed by 2 bases and 4 bases, with 14 bases remaining between them. Germline V gives CDR1 MNHEY, CDR2 SVGAGI. CDR3 protein: CASSYKGGRPTEAFF. CDR3 coding DNA: TGTGCCAGCAGTTACAAGGGGGGGAGACCCACTGAAGCTTTCTTT.

This clonotype was counted between two and nine times. In DNA form, the CDR3 reads TGCGCCAGCAGCACTACGGGGCTAGGTCGTACCGGGGAGCTGTTTTTT. This codes for CASSTTGLGRTGELFF. V and J are TRBV5-1 and TRBJ2-2, with D perhaps given as TRBD1 or TRBD2 (5 bases each). There are 16 residues in the CDR3. Germline CDR1 reads SGHRS; CDR2 reads YFSETQ. V was shortened by 4 bases and J by 5 bases, with 18 bases between the two germline ends.

V gene TRBV18 combines with J gene TRBJ2-7; D is unclear. The CDR3 loop spans 12 amino acids. Germline assignment: CDR1 KGHSH and CDR2 LQKENI. V gave up 4 bases and J gave up 3 bases, with 7 bases separating them. This CDR3 is CASSLYYYEQYF. The CDR3 DNA reads TGTGCCAGCTCACTTTATTACTACGAGCAGTACTTC.

The V gene is TRBV19, the J gene TRBJ2-7; the D gene is possibly TRBD1 (6 bases). Germline loops: CDR1 LNHDA, CDR2 SQIVND (reference sequence). CDR3 length equals 14 residues. Between the trimmed V and J ends, which lost 10 bases and 2 bases, there was a span of 18 bases. DNA of the CDR3: TGTGCCACTCAGACAGGCGACGTCCCCTACGAGCAGTACTTC. Its translation: CATQTGDVPYEQYF.

This clonotype was recorded a few times. The genes are TRBV6-1 and TRBJ2-5; 7 positions match TRBD1. The germline V gene has CDR1 MNHNS and CDR2 SASEGT. Germline trimming cut 6 bases from V and 4 bases from J; bases unmatched to any gene: 8. The CDR3 spans 14 residues. CDR3 nucleotides: TGTGCCAGCAGCCCGGGACAGAGAGGAGAGACCCAGTACTTC. Its translation is CASSPGQRGETQYF.

The chain uses TRBV15 and TRBJ2-1; no clear D. Germline-derived CDR1 and CDR2 are LNHNV and YYDKDF (reference sequence). CDR3 size: 16 residues. V was shortened by 1 base and J by 0 bases, with 10 bases between the two germline ends. This CDR3 is CATSRGAWTSYNEQFF. The CDR3 DNA sequence: TGTGCCACCAGCAGAGGGGCGTGGACCTCCTACAATGAGCAGTTCTTC. The full variable domain, in which reference TRBV15 and TRBJ2-1 provide the parts outside the CDR3, is DAMVIQNPRYQVTQFGKPVTLSCSQTLNHNVMYWYQQKSSQAPKLLFHYYDKDFNNEADTPDNFQSRRPNTSFCFLDIRSPGLGDTAMYLCATSRGAWTSYNEQFFGPGTRLTVL.

This clonotype was observed a handful of times. The chain links TRBV6-1 to TRBJ1-2; tentative D call: TRBD1 (6 bases). The germline gives CDR1 MNHNS, CDR2 SASEGT. This CDR3 comprises 13 residues. V gave up 7 bases and J gave up 3 bases, with 12 bases separating them. For the CDR3, the DNA is TGTGCCAGCATCTGGACAGAGGACTATGGCTACACCTTC. Translated, it gives CASIWTEDYGYTF.

The rearrangement links TRBV20-1 to TRBJ2-3; 8 bases fit TRBD2. The CDR3 loop spans 14 amino acids. CDR1 is DFQATT and CDR2 is SNEGSKA in the germline V gene (reference sequence). V gave up 2 bases and J gave up 0 bases; unmatched junction bases: 1. CDR3 nucleotides: TGCAGTGCTAGAACGGGGGGGAGCACAGATACGCAGTATTTT. This codes for CSARTGGSTDTQYF.

The V call is TRBV7-3, the J call TRBJ2-1, with D possibly TRBD2 on 6 matching bases. There are 16 residues in the CDR3. Trimming pared 5 bases from V and 8 bases from J, leaving 22 bases between. The germline V gene encodes CDR1 SGHTA and CDR2 FQGTGA. The CDR3 DNA is TGTGCCAGCAGCGCCGGAGGGCCTACTTCTTTGTATGAGCAGTTCTTC. This codes for CASSAGGPTSLYEQFF.

The V and J genes are TRBV7-9 and TRBJ2-3, with TRBD2 matching over 7 bases. The length of the CDR3 is 15 residues. Germline lookup yields CDR1 SEHNR and CDR2 FQNEAQ (reference sequence). V gave up 4 bases and J gave up 4 bases; unmatched junction bases: 8. CDR3 sequence (DNA): TGTGCCAGCAGCTCAAGACGGGGAGGGGCAGATACGCAGTATTTT. Amino acid sequence: CASSSRRGGADTQYF.

The CDR3: CASSPVGGEKLFF. Here the CDR3 DNA reads TGCGCCAGCAGCCCCGTCGGGGGTGAAAAACTGTTTTTT. V gene TRBV5-1 combines with J gene TRBJ1-4, with a possible D match to TRBD1 (5 bases). With 4 bases removed from V and 7 bases from J, the gap between germline ends came to 11 bases. The CDR3 loop spans 13 amino acids. The V gene's germline CDR1 is SGHRS and CDR2 YFSETQ. The full variable domain, with the rest looked up from reference TRBV5-1 and TRBJ1-4, is KAGVTQTPRYLIKTRGQQVTLSCSPISGHRSVSWYQQTPGQGLQFLFEYFSETQRNKGNFPGRFSGRQFSNSRSEMNVSTLELGDSALYLCASSPVGGEKLFFGSGTQLSVL.

This chain connects TRBV28 to TRBJ2-1; 14 bases map to TRBD2. J gave up 8 bases and V 9 bases, and 6 bases lay outside the gene matches. CDR3 length: 14 residues. Per germline, CDR1 MDHEN and CDR2 SYDVKM. The DNA for the CDR3 is TGTGCCAGTCAGAGACTAGCGGGAGGGTATGAGCAGTTCTTC. Protein product: CASQRLAGGYEQFF.

This chain joins TRBV4-1 and TRBJ2-7, with unresolved D. This CDR3 comprises 14 residues. Trimming left V 1 base short and J 2 bases short, with 9 bases between. From germline, CDR1 is MGHRA and CDR2 YSYEKL. The CDR3 region has the DNA TGCGCCAGCAGCCAAGCAAACGGGCCCTACGAGCAGTACTTC. Amino acids: CASSQANGPYEQYF.

The chain is built from TRBV5-8 and TRBJ1-1; TRBD1 aligns across 7 bases. V trimming: 6 bases; J trimming: 0 bases; junction bases outside the gene matches: 14. CDR1 is SGHTS and CDR2 is YDEGEE in the germline V gene. The length of the CDR3 is 17 residues. CDR3 loop: CASTVNRDRLVNTEAFF. The DNA for the CDR3 is TGTGCCAGCACCGTAAACCGGGACAGATTAGTGAACACTGAAGCTTTCTTT.